Listed below are T cell receptor beta chains from one sample, sequenced in a study of a mutant IDH1 vaccine in newly diagnosed glioma. Antigens for these TCRs are unknown. Sequencing was performed with immunoSEQ multiplex PCR; in TCRdb, only in-frame clones are kept and a portion is missing. The data show 120,000 or so clones, just under 80% seen once. This specimen consisted of PBMCs, obtained from a glioma patient whose treatment included an IDH1 peptide vaccine. Every receptor here comes from a man in his forties with glioma. CDR3s include the opening cysteine and the closing phenylalanine or tryptophan. Each record gives: D gene, clone size, J gene, V gene, CDR3 DNA, CDR3 protein. A D gene is named only where the DNA matches it firmly. Clone size is given for some rows only: seen once, a few or many times, or a class if the clone is expanded.

.,.,TRBJ2-5,TRBV5-6,TGTGCCAGCAGCTTGAAGGTCACTGGGGAGACCCAGTACTTC,CASSLKVTGETQYF
.,once,TRBJ2-7,TRBV19,TGTGCCAGTAGTATTGGGTACGAGCAGTACTTC,CASSIGYEQYF
TRBD1,.,TRBJ2-7,TRBV7-6,TGTGCCAGCAGCCCAACGCGGATTAGGACAGGGGGCAGGGGTTCCTACGAGCAGTACTTC,CASSPTRIRTGGRGSYEQYF
.,.,TRBJ2-4,TRBV4-1,TGCGCCAGCAGCCAAGGGCCGCTGATGGAAAACATTCAGTACTTC,CASSQGPLMENIQYF
TRBD1,.,TRBJ2-5,TRBV27,TGTGCCAGCAACCCCGGGGACAGGCGCCAAGAGACCCAGTACTTC,CASNPGDRRQETQYF
TRBD1,.,TRBJ2-1,TRBV29-1,TGCAGCGTTGTAGGGACAGGGGGGTGGAATGAGCAGTTCTTC,CSVVGTGGWNEQFF
TRBD2,.,TRBJ2-3,TRBV6-1,TGTGCCAGCAGTGACACTAGCGGGGGGGCACTCACAGATACGCAGTATTTT,CASSDTSGGALTDTQYF
TRBD1,once,TRBJ2-7,TRBV10-2,TGCGCCAGCAGTGAGGGACAGGGCCTCTACTACGAGCAGTACTTC,CASSEGQGLYYEQYF
.,.,TRBJ2-3,TRBV7-2,TGTGCCAGCAGCCGGAGACCGGGGAAGATAGGGAGCACAGATACGCAGTATTTT,CASSRRPGKIGSTDTQYF
TRBD1,.,TRBJ2-7,TRBV5-1,TGCGCCAGCAGCTTGGGGGACAGGGTGACCTACGAGCAGTACTTC,CASSLGDRVTYEQYF
.,.,TRBJ1-2,TRBV21-1,TGTGCCAGCAGCAAATGGGGGCGACTTCGCGGCTACACCTTC,CASSKWGRLRGYTF
.,.,TRBJ1-4,TRBV27,TGTGCCAGCAGCACAGGGCTATTTAATGAAAAACTGTTTTTT,CASSTGLFNEKLFF
.,.,TRBJ2-6,TRBV4-2,TGTGCCAGCAGCCAAGAGGAGGGATCTGGGGCCAACGTCCTGACTTTC,CASSQEEGSGANVLTF
TRBD1,.,TRBJ2-1,TRBV9,TGTGCCAGCAGCTCAAACCCGGGACAGGGGACCTCCTACAATGAGCAGTTCTTC,CASSSNPGQGTSYNEQFF
.,medium-sized,TRBJ1-2,TRBV5-4,TGTGCCAGCAGCTTGGACCGACAGAACTATGGCTACACCTTC,CASSLDRQNYGYTF
.,.,TRBJ1-2,TRBV6-1,TGTGCCAGCCAGAAAGGGAGTAACTATGGCTACACCTTC,CASQKGSNYGYTF
TRBD2,once,TRBJ2-2,TRBV6-6,TGTGCCAGCACCAGACTAGCGGGAGCGGAAGGGGAGCTGTTTTTT,CASTRLAGAEGELFF
TRBD2,.,TRBJ2-3,TRBV19,TGTGCCAGTAGCGGACTAGCGGGGAGCACAGATACGCAGTATTTT,CASSGLAGSTDTQYF
.,.,TRBJ1-6,TRBV7-2,TGTGCCAGCAGACGAGGGGCGGATAATTCACCCCTCCACTTT,CASRRGADNSPLHF
.,.,TRBJ2-3,TRBV9,TGTGCCAGCAGCACAGAAGATACGCAGTATTTT,CASSTEDTQYF
.,.,TRBJ2-6,TRBV5-5,TGTGCCAGCAGCTTTCGGGTCTCTCCCCCTAACTCTGGGGCCAACGTCCTGACTTTC,CASSFRVSPPNSGANVLTF
TRBD2,once,TRBJ2-7,TRBV7-2,TGTGCCAGCAGCGCCGCTAGCGGGGGGGCCAAGTCCTACGAGCAGTACTTC,CASSAASGGAKSYEQYF
.,.,TRBJ2-3,TRBV6-5,TGTGCCAGCAGCGGACTACGAGGCACAGATACGCAGTATTTT,CASSGLRGTDTQYF
.,few,TRBJ2-7,TRBV19,TGTGCCAGTAGTCCCCGGGCCCACCTACACTACGAGCAGTACTTC,CASSPRAHLHYEQYF
.,.,TRBJ2-5,TRBV27,TGTGCCAGCAGTTTACTAGGTGGGACCCAGTACTTC,CASSLLGGTQYF
TRBD1,few,TRBJ1-1,TRBV7-2,TGTGCCAGCAGCTTAAGGGGGCGCACTGAAGCTTTCTTT,CASSLRGRTEAFF
TRBD2,.,TRBJ2-5,TRBV7-9,TGTGCCAGCAGCTTCGGTGCCGGGGGGCAAGAGACCCAGTACTTC,CASSFGAGGQETQYF
TRBD1,.,TRBJ2-1,TRBV4-3,TGCGCCAGCAGCCAAGAAGGACAGGGGGCCAATGAGCAGTTCTTC,CASSQEGQGANEQFF
.,.,TRBJ1-2,TRBV4-1,TGCGCCAGCAGCCAAGATCCAGCCGACTATGGCTACACCTTC,CASSQDPADYGYTF
TRBD1,.,TRBJ2-7,TRBV25-1,TGTGCCAGCAGTGAATCCAGAGGTAAGACAGGGGACTACGAGCAGTACTTC,CASSESRGKTGDYEQYF
.,.,TRBJ2-1,TRBV19,TGTGCCAGTAGTTCACAGGGTGACTACAATGAGCAGTTCTTC,CASSSQGDYNEQFF
TRBD1,.,TRBJ2-7,TRBV5-1,TGCGCCAGCCGCAGGCCGGGACAGGGGATCGACGAGCAGTACTTC,CASRRPGQGIDEQYF
.,.,TRBJ2-1,TRBV7-8,TGTGCCAGCACCATGGGACAAACCCACAATGAGCAGTTCTTC,CASTMGQTHNEQFF
TRBD1,.,TRBJ2-5,TRBV7-6,TGTGCCAGCAGCTTAGATTCGACAGGGGGCCGAGAGACCCAGTACTTC,CASSLDSTGGRETQYF
TRBD1,.,TRBJ2-1,TRBV28,TGTGCCAGCAGTTCCACAGACTCTTTCGGGACAGATGAGGGTCTCAATGAGCAGTTCTTC,CASSSTDSFGTDEGLNEQFF
TRBD2,.,TRBJ2-2,TRBV4-2,TGTGCCAGCAGCCAAGAGGGGCTAGCGGGCGGGGAGCTGTTTTTT,CASSQEGLAGGELFF
.,.,TRBJ2-1,TRBV27,TGTGCCAGCGGGCTGACAGCGTACTACAATGAGCAGTTCTTC,CASGLTAYYNEQFF
.,.,TRBJ1-4,TRBV28,TGTGCCAGCAGTTTAGTATCGCCCGAAAAACTGTTTTTT,CASSLVSPEKLFF
TRBD2,.,TRBJ2-3,TRBV5-1,TGCGCCAGCAGGGCGGGACTAGCGGTTTCTAGCACAGATACGCAGTATTTT,CASRAGLAVSSTDTQYF
.,.,TRBJ1-2,TRBV7-8,TGTGCCAGCAGTTCCGGGGGATTTTACTATGGCTACACCTTC,CASSSGGFYYGYTF
TRBD2,.,TRBJ2-5,TRBV5-1,TGCGCCAGCAGCTTGGCCACACTAGCGGGGGCCATCCAAGAGACCCAGTACTTC,CASSLATLAGAIQETQYF
TRBD2,.,TRBJ2-7,TRBV27,TGTGCCAGCAGTTACCGGGGGGCCTACGAGCAGTACTTC,CASSYRGAYEQYF
TRBD1,once,TRBJ2-6,TRBV4-3,TGCGCCAGCAGCCAACACCCGGGACAGGTTGTTTCTGGGGCCAACGTCCTGACTTTC,CASSQHPGQVVSGANVLTF
TRBD1,.,TRBJ2-2,TRBV28,TGTGCCAGCCTACAGGGGGCGCAAGGCACCGGGGAGCTGTTTTTT,CASLQGAQGTGELFF
.,.,TRBJ2-7,TRBV4-2,TGTGCCAGCAGCCAAGGGGACGGCTACGAGCAGTACTTC,CASSQGDGYEQYF
.,.,TRBJ1-6,TRBV7-2,TGTGCCAGCAGCTTTCCTACTTCACCCCTCCACTTT,CASSFPTSPLHF
.,.,TRBJ1-6,TRBV2,TGTGCCAGCATAAGCTCCTATAATTCACCCCTCCACTTT,CASISSYNSPLHF
.,.,TRBJ1-1,TRBV21-1,TGTGCCAGCAGTTGGGGGGGCACTGAAGCTTTCTTT,CASSWGGTEAFF
TRBD2,.,TRBJ2-3,TRBV7-8,TGTGCCAGCAGCCACATAACAGCCCGCCTAGCGGAAAAAGATACGCAGTATTTT,CASSHITARLAEKDTQYF
.,.,TRBJ2-1,TRBV2,TGTGCCAGCAGTGATAGGGAACCTACCTACAATGAGCAGTTCTTC,CASSDREPTYNEQFF
.,.,TRBJ1-1,TRBV12-5,TGTGCTAGTGGTTTGGTACTACGGGGGCTTATTACTGAAGCTTTCTTT,CASGLVLRGLITEAFF
TRBD1,.,TRBJ1-1,TRBV4-2,TGTGCCAGCAGCGAGGACATACAGGGGTCGGGCACTGAAGCTTTCTTT,CASSEDIQGSGTEAFF
TRBD1,.,TRBJ1-1,TRBV5-1,TGCGCCAGCAGCCAGGGACAGTACACTGAAGCTTTCTTT,CASSQGQYTEAFF
TRBD1,.,TRBJ2-5,TRBV9,TGTGCCAGCAGCGGTGGACAGGGGGCGGGAGAGACCCAGTACTTC,CASSGGQGAGETQYF
TRBD2,.,TRBJ2-1,TRBV19,TGTGCCAGTAGTATAGGGCTAGCGGGAGGAGTTGAGCAGTTCTTC,CASSIGLAGGVEQFF
.,.,TRBJ2-1,TRBV28,TGTGCCAGCAGTTTACCGGGATTTGAGCAGTTCTTC,CASSLPGFEQFF
TRBD1,.,TRBJ2-5,TRBV27,TGTGCCAGCAGAGGACAGGGGGCAGGGGAGACCCAGTACTTC,CASRGQGAGETQYF
.,few,TRBJ2-1,TRBV7-2,TGTGCCAGCAGCTTTTCAGGGGCCAGCTCCTACAATGAGCAGTTCTTC,CASSFSGASSYNEQFF
.,.,TRBJ1-6,TRBV15,TGTGCCACCAGCACAGATCGAGCGAATTCACCCCTCCACTTT,CATSTDRANSPLHF